Shown below are 26 T cell receptor beta chains from a single sample sequenced in a study of T cells in Graves' hyperthyroidism and ophthalmopathy. RNA transcripts served as the template for amplifying TCR beta CDR3 regions. The HTBI primer set was used in a first-round RT-PCR of the TCR CDR3. TCRdb redid the calling of the multiplex PCR reads with MiXCR, one entry per CDR3 protein. The profile covers hundreds of thousands of distinct CDR3 sequences, with around 39% appearing a single time and approximately 10% taken by the ten largest. Sequenced sample: blood. The receptors were sampled from a young man with Graves' hyperthyroidism.

This clonotype was observed many times. V gene TRBV7-9 combines with J gene TRBJ1-2; D not resolved. The CDR3 is made up of 13 amino acids. V was pared by 4 bases and J by 4 bases, with 10 bases between. Germline assignment: CDR1 SEHNR and CDR2 FQNEAQ (reference sequence). Written as DNA, the CDR3 is TGTGCCAGCAGCTCCCTGGGGAGCTATGGCTACACCTTC. Residues: CASSSLGSYGYTF.

This clonotype was picked up many times. The chain couples TRBV2 to TRBJ2-2, with 14 bases matching TRBD2. Germline trimming cut 5 bases from V and 5 bases from J; bases unmatched to any gene: 4. Germline loops: CDR1 SNHLY, CDR2 FYNNEI. This CDR3 is built from 16 residues. The chain's CDR3 is CASSRTSGRRTGELFF. CDR3 nucleotide sequence: TGTGCCAGCAGTAGGACTAGCGGGAGGCGAACCGGGGAGCTGTTTTTT.

This sequence joins TRBV7-2 and TRBJ1-3; D possibly corresponds to TRBD1 (6 bases). Germline CDR1 is SGHTA and CDR2 is FQGNSA. This CDR3 region has 14 residues. The V and J ends lost 4 bases and 3 bases respectively, with 10 bases between them. Here the CDR3 DNA reads TGTGCCAGCAGCTCACAGGGAGGTGGAAACACCATATATTTT. Amino acids: CASSSQGGGNTIYF.

This clonotype appeared many times. The rearrangement joins TRBV19 to TRBJ1-1; 8 positions agree with TRBD1. With 7 bases clipped from V and 0 bases from J, the junction kept 7 bases outside the gene matches. There are 15 residues in the CDR3. CDR1 is LNHDA and CDR2 is SQIVND in the germline V gene (reference sequence). As DNA, the CDR3 is TGTGCCAGTAATACCGGACAGGGCCTGAACACTGAAGCTTTCTTT. Translated: CASNTGQGLNTEAFF.

Many counts were recorded for this clonotype. This CDR3 reads CASSPLDRGYEQYF. As DNA, the CDR3 is TGTGCCAGCAGCCCACTCGACAGGGGATATGAGCAGTACTTC. This rearrangement joins TRBV7-6 to TRBJ2-7, with 8 bases fitting TRBD1. The V gene's germline CDR1 is SGHVS and CDR2 FNYEAQ. With V trimmed by 5 bases and J by 7 bases, 10 bases remained unmatched. This CDR3 region has 14 residues. Combining the CDR3 with reference TRBV7-6 and TRBJ2-7 gives the whole variable domain GAGVSQSPRYKVTKRGQDVALRCDPISGHVSLYWYRQALGQGPEFLTYFNYEAQQDKSGLPNDRFSAERPEGSISTLTIQRTEQRDSAMYRCASSPLDRGYEQYFGPGTRLTVT.

In this sample, this clonotype turned up a few times. The CDR3 here is CASSSRGTGGYEQYF. CDR3 nucleotide sequence: TGCGCCAGCAGCTCGAGGGGGACAGGGGGCTACGAGCAGTACTTC. This chain uses TRBV5-1 with TRBJ2-7, with 11 bases aligning to TRBD1. The CDR3 runs 15 residues. After removal of 3 bases from V and 3 bases from J, the junction contained 5 bases not matched to a gene. Germline assignment: CDR1 SGHRS and CDR2 YFSETQ. Using reference TRBV5-1 and TRBJ2-7 for the parts outside the CDR3, the full variable domain is KAGVTQTPRYLIKTRGQQVTLSCSPISGHRSVSWYQQTPGQGLQFLFEYFSETQRNKGNFPGRFSGRQFSNSRSEMNVSTLELGDSALYLCASSSRGTGGYEQYFGPGTRLTVT.

This clonotype has at least ten counts. CDR3 sequence: CASSSQGGNSPLHF. As DNA, the CDR3 is TGTGCCAGCAGCTCACAGGGGGGAAATTCACCCCTCCACTTT. This rearrangement joins TRBV5-6 to TRBJ1-6; 8 nucleotides align to TRBD1. From germline, CDR1 is SGHDT and CDR2 YYEEEE. V trimming: 3 bases; J trimming: 7 bases; junction bases outside the gene matches: 3. This CDR3 region has 14 residues.

In its sample, this clonotype was seen many times. The chain is built from TRBV7-3 and TRBJ2-7, with D unresolved. Trimming removed 5 bases at V and 5 bases at J, with 16 bases between. Germline CDR1 and CDR2: SGHTA and FQGTGA. This CDR3 region has 14 residues. The CDR3 DNA follows: TGTGCCAGCAGCCAAGGGCCCTCTCCCCACGAGCAGTACTTC. This translates into CASSQGPSPHEQYF.

V usage is TRBV5-4 and J usage is TRBJ2-5; 7 bases line up with TRBD1. The CDR3 has 15 residues. The trim removed 1 base at V and 4 bases at J, leaving 7 bases unmatched. In germline, CDR1 is SGHNT, CDR2 YYREEE (reference sequence). The CDR3 here is CASSLFAGGRETQYF. CDR3 nucleotide sequence: TGTGCCAGCAGCTTGTTCGCAGGGGGACGAGAGACCCAGTACTTC.

The J gene is TRBJ2-7, the V gene TRBV7-2; D possibly corresponds to TRBD2 (5 bases). CDR1 SGHTA and CDR2 FQGNSA come from the germline V gene. Between the trimmed V and J ends, which lost 4 bases and 0 bases, there was a span of 10 bases. The length of the CDR3 is 14 residues. The CDR3 region has the DNA TGTGCCAGCAGCTCGTTTAGCGTCTCCTACGAGCAGTACTTC. Its translation is CASSSFSVSYEQYF.

This clonotype showed up just a few times. V gene TRBV27 combines with J gene TRBJ1-1, with D hard to call. The length of the CDR3 is 13 residues. Germline CDR1 MNHEY, CDR2 SMNVEV (reference sequence). V gave up 5 bases and J gave up 6 bases, with 13 bases separating them. CDR3: CASSPSVLAEAFF. Written as DNA, the CDR3 is TGTGCCAGCAGTCCTTCCGTACTGGCTGAAGCTTTCTTT.

The chain combines TRBV24-1 with TRBJ2-2, with TRBD1 identical over 7 bases. The CDR3 totals 17 residues. Unmatched junction bases numbered 9, after V lost 4 bases and J lost 2 bases. From germline, CDR1 is KGHDR and CDR2 SFDVKD. The CDR3 DNA sequence: TGTGCCACCAGTGACTCACCCGGACAGGCAAACACCGGGGAGCTGTTTTTT. Residues: CATSDSPGQANTGELFF.

Concerning this clonotype itself: A read error may account for a junction end that differs from germline. V and J are TRBV7-8 and TRBJ1-2, with 8 bases that match TRBD1. CDR1 and CDR2 from the germline V gene are SGHVS and FQNEAQ. The length of the CDR3 is 17 residues. CDR3 sequence: CASSSSRGDRGLYGHTF. CDR3 nucleotides: TGTGCCAGCAGCTCCTCCCGCGGAGACAGGGGATTGTATGGCCACACCTTC.

This chain connects TRBV7-9 to TRBJ2-5, with D perhaps matching TRBD2 (6 bases). This CDR3 region has 15 residues. The V and J ends lost 5 bases and 4 bases respectively, with 17 bases between them. The V gene's germline CDR1 is SEHNR and CDR2 FQNEAQ (reference sequence). The CDR3 DNA is TGTGCCAGCAGCCCCCAGGGCGGACTAAGAGAGACCCAGTACTTC. Its protein is CASSPQGGLRETQYF.

This clonotype was counted a few times. As DNA, the CDR3 is TGCAGTGCCGCCCGTAGCAATCAGCCCCAGCATTTT. It encodes CSAARSNQPQHF. The J gene is TRBJ1-5, the V gene TRBV20-1; no reliable D call. Trimming removed 6 bases from V and 0 bases from J, with 6 bases in between. CDR3 length: 12 amino acids. Per the germline V gene, CDR1 is DFQATT and CDR2 is SNEGSKA (reference sequence).

V usage is TRBV19 and J usage is TRBJ2-7; TRBD2 agrees at 11 bases. The CDR3 covers 15 residues. Trimming cost V 7 bases and J 2 bases; bases outside gene matches: 7. Looked up from germline, CDR1 is LNHDA and CDR2 is SQIVND (reference sequence). CDR3 DNA sequence: TGTGCCAGTAAGGGGACTAGCGGCCCCCCCTACGAGCAGTACTTC. Its protein product is CASKGTSGPPYEQYF.

Regarding this clonotype: A much larger clone differs by one base, so this may be a read error. This chain links TRBV29-1 with TRBJ2-2; perhaps TRBD2 as D (5 bases). The CDR3 is 11 amino acids. CDR1 is SQVTM and CDR2 is ANQGSEA in the germline V gene. The CDR3 DNA reads TGCAGCGTTGAGGAACCCGGGGAGCTGGTTTTT. Translation gives CSVEEPGELVF.

This chain uses TRBV12-3 or TRBV12-4 with TRBJ2-7, with D unresolved. Trimming removed 5 bases from V and 5 bases from J, with 13 bases in between. The CDR3 covers 13 residues. The DNA of the CDR3 is TGTGCCAGCAGTGTTAACCAGAGGAACGAGCAGTACTTC. It yields the protein CASSVNQRNEQYF.

This sequence joins TRBV7-6 and TRBJ2-2; TRBD1 matches 8 bases. V lost 7 bases and J lost 7; bases outside the gene matches: 8. The CDR3 is 14 residues long. Germline V gene lookup returns CDR1 SGHVS and CDR2 FNYEAQ. CDR3 in amino acids: CASNSGQGNGELFF. In DNA form, the CDR3 reads TGTGCCAGCAACTCAGGACAGGGAAACGGGGAGCTGTTTTTT.

This clonotype was counted many times. This chain joins TRBV20-1 and TRBJ2-2; 10 nucleotides agree with TRBD1. Germline-derived CDR1 and CDR2 are DFQATT and SNEGSKA (reference sequence). The CDR3 extends over 14 amino acids. Trimming removed 6 bases from V and 4 bases from J; junction bases left unmatched: 5. In DNA form, the CDR3 reads TGCAGTGCGAGGGACAGGGGAGGCACCGGGGAGCTGTTTTTT. Amino acids: CSARDRGGTGELFF.

This clonotype was detected a few times. This sequence joins TRBV7-8 and TRBJ1-1; D is undetermined. Germline CDR1 reads SGHVS; CDR2 reads FQNEAQ. Between the trimmed V and J ends, which lost 1 base and 0 bases, there was a span of 12 bases. The CDR3 is 16 residues long. CDR3 DNA: TGTGCCAGCAGCTTAGTTGGAGGGCCAATGAACACTGAAGCTTTCTTT. Protein: CASSLVGGPMNTEAFF. The variable domain in full, with the rest retrieved from reference TRBV7-8 and TRBJ1-1, is GAGVSQSPRYKVAKRGQDVALRCDPISGHVSLFWYQQALGQGPEFLTYFQNEAQLDKSGLPSDRFFAERPEGSVSTLKIQRTQQEDSAVYLCASSLVGGPMNTEAFFGQGTRLTVV.

The chain joins TRBV27 to TRBJ2-7, with 10 bases fitting TRBD2. The CDR3 is made up of 15 amino acids. Germline CDR1 MNHEY, CDR2 SMNVEV (reference sequence). With V trimmed by 5 bases and J by 2 bases, 6 bases remained unmatched. CDR3 sequence: CASSLLSGGTYEQYF. CDR3 DNA sequence: TGTGCCAGCAGTCTCCTTAGCGGGGGGACCTACGAGCAGTACTTC.

The J gene is TRBJ2-2, the V gene TRBV7-9; a possible D gene is TRBD2 (6 bases). Deletions cut 6 bases from V and 1 base from J, with 12 bases between. The CDR3 contains 15 residues. The germline CDR1 and CDR2 sequences are SEHNR and FQNEAQ (reference sequence). The CDR3 sequence: CASSYNGRNTGELFF. The DNA for the CDR3 is TGTGCCAGCAGTTATAACGGGAGGAACACCGGGGAGCTGTTTTTT.

A remark on this clonotype: The final CDR3 position lacks the conserved phenylalanine or tryptophan, pointing to a likely read error. The chain carries TRBV20-1 and TRBJ2-7; 8 bases line up with TRBD2. Germline values: CDR1 DFQATT, CDR2 SNEGSKA (reference sequence). The CDR3 has 15 amino acids. V shed 3 bases, J shed 2 bases, and the junction held 9 bases outside the gene matches. In nucleotides, the CDR3 is TGCAGTGCTAGGGGCACTAGCGGAAGAACCTACGAGCAGTACCTC. It translates to CSARGTSGRTYEQYL.

This clonotype showed up just a few times. J is TRBJ1-2 and V is TRBV5-4; D is perhaps TRBD1 (6 bases). The CDR3 is 15 residues long. Germline CDR1 and CDR2: SGHNT and YYREEE (reference sequence). V lost 4 bases and J 4 bases, leaving 17 bases between the germline ends. Written as DNA, the CDR3 is TGTGCCAGCAGCCCTCTCCCACAGGGAGGCTATGGCTACACCTTC. It yields the protein CASSPLPQGGYGYTF.

This clonotype was found many times. The chain carries TRBV20-1 and TRBJ2-7; unclear D gene. Germline V gene data show CDR1 as DFQATT and CDR2 as SNEGSKA (reference sequence). The CDR3 contains 14 residues. Trimming stripped 6 bases from V and 1 base from J, with 16 bases between. Written as DNA, the CDR3 is TGCAGTGCAACCGTAAGGACGGTATCCTACGAGCAGTACTTC. This encodes CSATVRTVSYEQYF.